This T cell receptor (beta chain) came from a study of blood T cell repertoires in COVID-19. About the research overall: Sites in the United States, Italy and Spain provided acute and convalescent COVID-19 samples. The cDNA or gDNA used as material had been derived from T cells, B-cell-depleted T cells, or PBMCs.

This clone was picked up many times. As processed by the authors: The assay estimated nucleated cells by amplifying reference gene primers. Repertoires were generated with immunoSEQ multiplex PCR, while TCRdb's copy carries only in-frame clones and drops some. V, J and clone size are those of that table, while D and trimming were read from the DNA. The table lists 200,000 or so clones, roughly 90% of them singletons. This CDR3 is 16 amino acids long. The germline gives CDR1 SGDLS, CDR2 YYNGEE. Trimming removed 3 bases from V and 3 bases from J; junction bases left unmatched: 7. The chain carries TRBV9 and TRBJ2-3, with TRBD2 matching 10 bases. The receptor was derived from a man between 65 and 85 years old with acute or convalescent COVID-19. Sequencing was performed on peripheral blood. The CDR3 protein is CASSGEREGRTDTQYF. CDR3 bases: TGTGCCAGCAGCGGAGAGCGGGAGGGCCGGACAGATACGCAGTATTTT.